The TCR beta chain under discussion was sequenced for a study of T cell repertoires in cytomegalovirus infection. About the study: The authors used CMV epitopes that were HLA-C-restricted (recently identified) and HLA-B-restricted (well studied).

The CDR3 runs to 14 residues. The germline V gene has CDR1 SGDLS and CDR2 YYNGEE. Trimming removed 0 bases from V and 9 bases from J, with 10 bases in between. A remark on this clonotype: No antigen is known for it.

TCRdb used MiXCR to reprocess the reads, holding one entry per CDR3 protein. The table shows about 150,000 distinct CDR3 sequences, with around 30% occurring only once. This receptor was identified in a human donor in good health (CMV status not recorded). Some clones in this sample may be carry-over from other donors' samples. The sequencing here drew on CD8+ T cells from cultured PBMCs, taken from culture after CMV antigen stimulation. The chain employs TRBV9 and TRBJ1-6, with a weak D call TRBD1 (5 bases). As DNA, the CDR3 is TGTGCCAGCAGCGTAGATGGGGGAGGTTCACCCCTCCACTTT. This codes for CASSVDGGGSPLHF. The entire variable domain, with the rest obtained from reference TRBV9 and TRBJ1-6, is as follows: DSGVTQTPKHLITATGQRVTLRCSPRSGDLSVYWYQQSLDQGLQFLIQYYNGEERAKGNILERFSAQQFPDLHSELNLSSLELGDSALYFCASSVDGGGSPLHFGNGTRLTVT.